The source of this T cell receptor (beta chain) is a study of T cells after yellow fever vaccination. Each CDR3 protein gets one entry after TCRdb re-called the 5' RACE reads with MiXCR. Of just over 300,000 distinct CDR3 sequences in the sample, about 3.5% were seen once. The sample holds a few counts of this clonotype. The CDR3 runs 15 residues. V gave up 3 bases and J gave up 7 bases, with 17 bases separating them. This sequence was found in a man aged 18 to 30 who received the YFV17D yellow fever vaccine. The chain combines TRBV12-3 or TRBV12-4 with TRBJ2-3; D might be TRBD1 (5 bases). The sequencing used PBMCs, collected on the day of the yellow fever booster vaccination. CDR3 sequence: CASSLKSGWYNTQYF. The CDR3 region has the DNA TGTGCCAGCAGTTTGAAGTCAGGGTGGTATAATACGCAGTATTTT.